The 3 T cell receptor beta chains presented below share a single source sample, sequenced in a study of T cells after posttransplantation cyclophosphamide. The assay was immunoSEQ multiplex PCR, and TCRdb's table has in-frame clones only and misses some. The repertoire consists of roughly 8,000 clones, none detected only once. Treatment was busulfan-fludarabine conditioning, a marrow graft, and cyclophosphamide on days +3 and +4. Sequenced material: PBMCs, taken 90 to 100 days after allogeneic stem cell transplant with posttransplant cyclophosphamide. The source is a female patient in her 60s who received an allogeneic stem cell transplant from an unrelated donor, was CMV-positive, and had acute GVHD only. Some T cells here may be from the graft donor.

In its sample, this clone was seen many times. The chain combines TRBV27 with TRBJ1-4; 7 nucleotides match TRBD1. The CDR3 is 14 amino acids. Per germline, CDR1 MNHEY and CDR2 SMNVEV (reference sequence). V trimming: 5 bases; J trimming: 6 bases; junction bases outside the gene matches: 6. The CDR3 bases are TGTGCCAGCAGTGCCCTCGGGACAGATGAAAAACTGTTTTTT. Translating it yields CASSALGTDEKLFF.

This clone was observed many times. The chain uses TRBV5-1 and TRBJ2-2, with no clear D. The germline V gene encodes CDR1 SGHRS and CDR2 YFSETQ. Trimming cost V 0 bases and J 3 bases, with 6 bases left between them. This CDR3 spans 14 amino acids. In nucleotides, the CDR3 is TGCGCCAGCAGCTTGGGACAAGACACCGGGGAGCTGTTTTTT. This gives the protein CASSLGQDTGELFF.

This clone was recorded many times. The rearrangement uses TRBV6-5 and TRBJ1-1, with TRBD1 identical over 9 bases. The germline CDR1 and CDR2 sequences are MNHEY and SVGAGI. CDR3 size: 15 residues. Trimming took 0 bases from V and 6 from J; bases not matched to a gene: 5. The CDR3 sequence: CASSYSGTGTSEAFF. CDR3 nucleotide sequence: TGTGCCAGCAGTTACTCCGGGACAGGGACGTCTGAAGCTTTCTTT.